This is a list of T cell receptor beta chains from one sample in a study of T cell responses to AZD1222 COVID-19 vaccine. This table comes from immunoSEQ multiplex PCR, and its TCRdb copy is limited to in-frame clones, with some not included. The data contain some 140,000 clones, over 75% of them singletons. The sample consisted of peripheral blood, taken 28 days after the second dose of the MenACWY control vaccine. The origin of the receptors is an adult who received the MenACWY meningococcal vaccine as a control. Both conserved end residues are part of each CDR3. The D gene is left open where the match is weak. A row's size may be missing; if present it is once, few, many or a size class.

>-|TRBV5-4|TRBJ1-3|14|-
TGTGCCAGCACCACGTTGGGCGGTGGAAACACCATATATTTT
CASTTLGGGNTIYF
>-|TRBV30|TRBJ2-7|14|-
TGTGCCTGGAGCCTTGACTATGTTACCTACGAGCAGTACTTC
CAWSLDYVTYEQYF
>-|TRBV4-1|TRBJ2-5|14|-
TGCGCCAGCAGGGAGGCCGGGACCCAAGAGACCCAGTACTTC
CASREAGTQETQYF
>-|TRBV28|TRBJ1-2|13|TRBD1
TGTGCCAGCAGTGAGGGACAGAACTATGGCTACACCTTC
CASSEGQNYGYTF
>-|TRBV2|TRBJ2-2|14|-
TGTGCCAGCAGTGCGGACTACAGAACCGGGGAGCTGTTTTTT
CASSADYRTGELFF
>-|TRBV27|TRBJ2-3|14|-
TGTGCCAGCAGTTTATATAGCGGAATCCCCACGCAGTATTTT
CASSLYSGIPTQYF
>-|TRBV7-9|TRBJ1-1|14|-
TGTGCCAGCAGCTTAGGGAATGTGAACACTGAAGCTTTCTTT
CASSLGNVNTEAFF
>-|TRBV9|TRBJ2-1|16|-
TGTGCCAGCAGCCCCGACCCCAGGGGGGCCAACAATGAGCAGTTCTTC
CASSPDPRGANNEQFF
>-|TRBV6-5|TRBJ1-1|12|TRBD1
TGTGCCAGCAGTACAGGGGCGAGGGAAGCTTTCTTT
CASSTGAREAFF
>-|TRBV5-6|TRBJ1-2|15|-
TGTGCCAGCAGCTTTTGGGACCGCGACTTCTATGGCTACACCTTC
CASSFWDRDFYGYTF
>-|TRBV5-6|TRBJ1-3|14|-
TGTGCCAGCAGCTTGTCTAGCTCTGGAAACACCATATATTTT
CASSLSSSGNTIYF
>-|TRBV5-4|TRBJ1-1|15|-
TGTGCCAGCAACGTACCGGGACGGCGGAACACTGAAGCTTTCTTT
CASNVPGRRNTEAFF
>-|TRBV6-2/TRBV6-3|TRBJ2-2|17|-
TGTGCCAGCAGTTACTCGAATTATCCCCGCAATACCGGGGAGCTGTTTTTT
CASSYSNYPRNTGELFF
>-|TRBV28|TRBJ1-1|14|TRBD1
TGTGCCAGCAGTGCTCCACAGGGGAGCACTGAAGCTTTCTTT
CASSAPQGSTEAFF
>-|TRBV11-1|TRBJ2-1|15|TRBD2
TGTGCCAGCAGCCCCGGACTAGCGGGAGACAATGAGCAGTTCTTC
CASSPGLAGDNEQFF
>-|TRBV28|TRBJ1-3|16|-
TGTGCCAGCACAATAGGGGGGGCCTCCTCTGGAAACACCATATATTTT
CASTIGGASSGNTIYF
>-|TRBV7-8|TRBJ2-3|16|-
TGTGCCAGCAGCGACTGGCGGGGGCGCGTCTCAGATACGCAGTATTTT
CASSDWRGRVSDTQYF
>-|TRBV2|TRBJ1-3|15|TRBD1
TGTGCCAGCAGTGGGGACAGGGTGTCTGGAAACACCATATATTTT
CASSGDRVSGNTIYF
>-|TRBV7-2|TRBJ2-7|18|TRBD2
TGTGCCAGCAGCCCTAGCGGGACTAGCGGGAGTATAGCGTACGAGCAGTACTTC
CASSPSGTSGSIAYEQYF
>-|TRBV5-1|TRBJ1-4|17|TRBD1
TGCGCCAGCAGCTCCCCGGACAGGGATCGCACTAATGAAAAACTGTTTTTT
CASSSPDRDRTNEKLFF
>once|TRBV10-3|TRBJ2-7|13|-
TGTGCCATCAGTGACGGACAGAGGGGCGAGCAGTACTTC
CAISDGQRGEQYF
>-|TRBV28|TRBJ1-2|15|TRBD1
TGTGCCAGCAGTCCTCCGGACAGGTTCGGGTATGGCTACACCTTC
CASSPPDRFGYGYTF
>few|TRBV5-1|TRBJ2-1|12|-
TGCGCCAGCTCCCAGGTCGGAAATGAGCAGTTCTTC
CASSQVGNEQFF
>-|TRBV10-2|TRBJ1-5|14|TRBD1
TGCGCCAGCAGTGACCGGACAGGGACTCAGCCCCAGCATTTT
CASSDRTGTQPQHF
>-|TRBV7-9|TRBJ1-1|14|-
TGTGCCAGCAGCTTAGAGGGAGGGGACACTGAAGCTTTCTTT
CASSLEGGDTEAFF
>-|TRBV5-1|TRBJ1-3|17|-
TGCGCCAGCAGCTTGGATCCGGGGGGCTCCTCTGGAAACACCATATATTTT
CASSLDPGGSSGNTIYF
>-|TRBV3-1/TRBV3-2|TRBJ2-1|13|-
TGTGCCAGCAGCCAACTTAGCTACAATGAGCAGTTCTTC
CASSQLSYNEQFF
>once|TRBV7-8|TRBJ2-3|13|-
TGTGCCAGCAGCTATCCCAGGGACCTGACGCAGTATTTT
CASSYPRDLTQYF
>-|TRBV18|TRBJ1-2|14|-
TGTGCCAGCTCCCTGACAGCCACTAACTATGGCTACACCTTC
CASSLTATNYGYTF
>-|TRBV28|TRBJ1-5|15|TRBD1
TGTGCCAGCAGCTCCGGGACAGGGGCATATCAGCCCCAGCATTTT
CASSSGTGAYQPQHF
>-|TRBV12-3/TRBV12-4|TRBJ2-1|13|TRBD2
TGTGCCAGCAGCCTACTAGCGACCAATGAGCAGTTCTTC
CASSLLATNEQFF
>-|TRBV6-5|TRBJ1-2|12|TRBD1
TGTGCCAGCAGGGACAGGGGCTATGGCTACACCTTC
CASRDRGYGYTF
>-|TRBV24-1|TRBJ2-2|15|-
TGTGCCACCAGTGACTTATCGGGGGGCCCCGGGGAGCTGTTTTTT
CATSDLSGGPGELFF
>-|TRBV4-1|TRBJ1-2|15|TRBD1
TGCGCCAGCAGCCAAGACAGACAGGGAATAGAAGGCTACACCTTC
CASSQDRQGIEGYTF
>-|TRBV7-2|TRBJ2-3|14|-
TGTGCCAGCAGCCGGGCCTCTCCCACAGATACGCAGTATTTT
CASSRASPTDTQYF
>-|TRBV29-1|TRBJ2-2|13|TRBD2
TGCAGCGCCTCGGGGGGGAACACCGGGGAGCTGTTTTTT
CSASGGNTGELFF
>-|TRBV18|TRBJ1-4|14|-
TGTGCCAGCTCACGGGGGAGCACTAATGAAAAACTGTTTTTT
CASSRGSTNEKLFF
>-|TRBV27|TRBJ1-2|15|TRBD1
TGTGCCAGCAGTTTAAAAGGGACAGGGAGCTATGGCTACACCTTC
CASSLKGTGSYGYTF
>-|TRBV7-9|TRBJ2-7|15|-
TGTGCCAGCAGCTTAGAGCAGGGGAACATCGACGAGCAGTACTTC
CASSLEQGNIDEQYF
>-|TRBV14|TRBJ1-6|19|TRBD1
TGTGCCAGCAGCCAGCCCGGGACAGGGACTAATCCCTATAATTCACCCCTCCACTTT
CASSQPGTGTNPYNSPLHF
>-|TRBV29-1|TRBJ2-3|18|TRBD2
TGCAGCGTTGAAGGGACTAGCGGGAGTAATGGTGGCACAGATACGCAGTATTTT
CSVEGTSGSNGGTDTQYF
>-|TRBV4-2|TRBJ2-1|15|-
TGTGCCAGCAGCCAAAGCCCAAGCTCCTACAATGAGCAGTTCTTC
CASSQSPSSYNEQFF
>-|TRBV5-8|TRBJ2-7|15|-
TGTGCCAGCAGCTTGGGGCCAGGGTTCGGAGGCGAGCAGTACTTC
CASSLGPGFGGEQYF
>-|TRBV5-6|TRBJ2-7|13|-
TGTGCCAGCAGCTTGGACCAGTTCTACGAGCAGTACTTC
CASSLDQFYEQYF
>once|TRBV5-4|TRBJ2-3|11|-
TGTGCCAGCAGGGTCGGAGATACGCAGTATTTT
CASRVGDTQYF
>-|TRBV5-4|TRBJ1-5|12|-
TGTGCCAGCAGCGCCCAGGGCCAGCCCCAGCATTTT
CASSAQGQPQHF
>-|TRBV4-2|TRBJ2-5|14|TRBD1
TGTGCCAGCAGCCAAGAAGGGGGCCGGGAGACCCAGTACTTC
CASSQEGGRETQYF
>-|TRBV28|TRBJ2-2|14|-
TGTGCCAGCAGTTTGATCCAGGGGCACGGGGAGCTGTTTTTT
CASSLIQGHGELFF
>-|TRBV29-1|TRBJ1-1|13|-
TGCAGCGTTCGGAAGGCGGTTGACACTGAAGCTTTCTTT
CSVRKAVDTEAFF
>-|TRBV4-3|TRBJ2-7|17|TRBD1
TGCGCCAGCAGCCAAGATGCGATAAGACAGGGGTTGTACGAGCAGTACTTC
CASSQDAIRQGLYEQYF
>once|TRBV7-2|TRBJ1-6|14|-
TGTGCCAGCAGCCAATCTTTGCAATACTCACCCCTCCACTTT
CASSQSLQYSPLHF
>-|TRBV2|TRBJ2-2|13|-
TGTGCCAGCAGTGAAGGGGACACCGGGGAGCTGTTTTTT
CASSEGDTGELFF
>-|TRBV28|TRBJ2-3|15|-
TGTGCCAGCACCAGACCAGGGATGAGGACAGATACGCAGTATTTT
CASTRPGMRTDTQYF
>-|TRBV5-1|TRBJ2-3|15|TRBD1
TGCGCCAGCAGCGTACAGGGGGCTCTCGCAGATACGCAGTATTTT
CASSVQGALADTQYF
>-|TRBV28|TRBJ2-7|15|TRBD2
TGTGCCAGCAGTCCGGGACTAGCGGGAGCCTACGAGCAGTACTTC
CASSPGLAGAYEQYF
>-|TRBV6-5|TRBJ1-3|15|-
TGTGCCAGCAGTCCCCTGGTGTCCTCTGGAAACACCATATATTTT
CASSPLVSSGNTIYF
>-|TRBV13|TRBJ2-2|19|TRBD2
TGTGCCAGCAGCTTATCCCCTGGGCTAGCGGGAGGAATCATCGGGGAGCTGTTTTTT
CASSLSPGLAGGIIGELFF
>once|TRBV18|TRBJ1-3|15|-
TGTGCCAGCTCACCGGACTCAGGGCCTGGAAACACCATATATTTT
CASSPDSGPGNTIYF
>once|TRBV19|TRBJ1-5|16|-
TGTGCCAGTAGTATCAATGGCCCGGGCCGCAATCAGCCCCAGCATTTT
CASSINGPGRNQPQHF
>-|TRBV19|TRBJ1-2|13|-
TGTGCCAGTAGTATTGGGGCAGGACAAAGCTACACCTTC
CASSIGAGQSYTF